This T cell receptor (beta chain) is from a study of blood T cells in healthy people across ages. A remark on this clonotype: A read error may account for a junction end that differs from germline.

The CDR3 runs to 14 residues. Germline V gives CDR1 SGHAT, CDR2 FQNNGV. Through a sample-barcoded 5' primer and a J-beta primer mix, a second PCR was run for roughly 7 to 11 cycles. A template-switch adaptor that had 12 random nucleotides put a tag on each cDNA molecule. Each CDR3 protein is one row after TCRdb ran MiXCR on the 5' RACE reads. This sample yields around 580,000 distinct CDR3 sequences, of which 47% are seen a single time; around 23% belongs to the top ten. Isolated PBMCs totaled at least 6 million in each sample. The TCR originated in a man older than 75 in good health. The specimen sequenced was blood. The chain employs TRBV11-2 and TRBJ2-1, with 7 positions matching TRBD2. The CDR3 region has the DNA TGTGCCAGCAGCTTGGCGGGAGACTACGATGAGCAGTTCTTC. Its protein is CASSLAGDYDEQFF.